The present T cell receptor beta chain was sequenced within a study of control samples from healthy donors and cancer patients. The CDR3 contains 12 residues. Germline V gene lookup returns CDR1 SQVTM and CDR2 ANQGSEA. Trimming cost V 4 bases and J 2 bases, with 8 bases left between them. Libraries were prepared by immunoSEQ multiplex PCR; TCRdb keeps only in-frame clonotypes and omits some of them. In the table there are roughly 140,000 clones, around nine tenths of which are singletons. V usage is TRBV29-1 and J usage is TRBJ2-5; no definite D call. The sequenced material came from blood. This clonotype was sampled from a man under 40 in good health. CDR3 DNA sequence: TGCAGCGTTGCTGCCAGACAAGAGACCCAGTACTTC. This sequence encodes CSVAARQETQYF.